These T cell receptor beta chains were read from a single sample in a study of blood T cell repertoires in COVID-19. Profiled with immunoSEQ multiplex PCR; TCRdb holds only in-frame clones, not every one. The table records approximately 230,000 clones, 88% of them present only once. The sequenced sample consisted of peripheral blood. The receptors were gathered from a man older than 75 with acute or convalescent COVID-19. Each CDR3 is given with its conserved first and last residue. D genes are given only for firm matches. Clone size appears in some rows only: once, few, many, or a class for an expanded clone.

clone size,D gene,J gene,V gene,CDR3 DNA,CDR3 protein
NA,NA,TRBJ1-1,TRBV4-3,TGCGCCAGCAGCCAAGACCTACTGAACACTGAAGCTTTCTTT,CASSQDLLNTEAFF
NA,NA,TRBJ2-5,TRBV12-1,TGTGCCAGCGTACTAGAGGGGGTGGGCCAAGAGACCCAGTACTTC,CASVLEGVGQETQYF
NA,NA,TRBJ1-5,TRBV3-1/TRBV3-2,TGTGCCAGCAGCCAAGAGTATCATCAGCCCCAGCATTTT,CASSQEYHQPQHF
NA,NA,TRBJ1-5,TRBV7-9,TGTGCCAGCAGCTCCTCGGGGGGCAATCAGCCCCAGCATTTT,CASSSSGGNQPQHF
NA,NA,TRBJ1-2,TRBV19,TGTGCCAGTAGTATAGGGGAGTATGGCTACACCTTC,CASSIGEYGYTF
few,TRBD2,TRBJ2-2,TRBV7-2,TGTGCCAGCAGCTTCGCGCGGGGGTCGAACACCGGGGAGCTGTTTTTT,CASSFARGSNTGELFF
NA,NA,TRBJ1-3,TRBV4-2,TGTGCCAGCAGCCAAGATTTTTGGAGCTCTGGAAACACCATATATTTT,CASSQDFWSSGNTIYF
NA,NA,TRBJ2-5,TRBV6-6,TGTGCCAGCAGTTACTCGACTAGGCGGTACATAGAGACCCAGTACTTC,CASSYSTRRYIETQYF
once,TRBD1,TRBJ2-5,TRBV7-2,TGTGCCAGCAGCTTTACAGGGGGGCAAGAGACCCAGTACTTC,CASSFTGGQETQYF
NA,TRBD1,TRBJ1-1,TRBV5-1,TGCGCCAGCAGCTTAACGGACAGGGAGGACACTGAAGCTTTCTTT,CASSLTDREDTEAFF
NA,TRBD1,TRBJ2-5,TRBV29-1,TGCAGCTTTCTTCAGGGGGTAGAGACCCAGTACTTC,CSFLQGVETQYF
NA,NA,TRBJ1-1,TRBV3-1/TRBV3-2,TGTGCCAGCAGCCAGGGTGCTGACAGATCGAACACTGAAGCTTTCTTT,CASSQGADRSNTEAFF
NA,NA,TRBJ1-2,TRBV7-9,TGTGCCCTCTCACCGGGGACAAGAGACTATGGCTACACCTTC,CALSPGTRDYGYTF
once,NA,TRBJ1-4,TRBV6-2/TRBV6-3,TGTGCCAGCAGTGCCCAACAACCCGGGACTAGAAAACTGTTTTTT,CASSAQQPGTRKLFF
NA,TRBD1,TRBJ1-3,TRBV9,TGTGCCAGCAGCGGGACAGGGGGTACAGGAAACACCATATATTTT,CASSGTGGTGNTIYF
NA,TRBD1,TRBJ2-2,TRBV7-2,TGTGCCAGCAGTCGACAGGGGCCCAACACCGGGGAGCTGTTTTTT,CASSRQGPNTGELFF
NA,TRBD1,TRBJ2-1,TRBV11-1,TGTGCCAGCAGGCCCCCGGGACAGGGGGCCCATGAGCAGTTCTTC,CASRPPGQGAHEQFF
NA,TRBD1,TRBJ2-3,TRBV2,TGTGCCAGCAGACCGGGACAGGGAATCACAGATACGCAGTATTTT,CASRPGQGITDTQYF
NA,TRBD1,TRBJ2-5,TRBV5-4,TGTGCCAGCAGCTCCAGATCGGGACAGGGGGTTTGGGAGACCCAGTACTTC,CASSSRSGQGVWETQYF
few,NA,TRBJ2-1,TRBV7-2,TGTGCCAGCAGTTATGAGCGGGTCTCCTACAATGAGCAGTTCTTC,CASSYERVSYNEQFF
NA,NA,TRBJ1-1,TRBV7-3,TGTGCCAGCAGCTTAGACACGAACACTGAAGCTTTCTTT,CASSLDTNTEAFF
few,NA,TRBJ2-5,TRBV25-1,TGTGCCAGCAGTGACGGCAGGGCAGTGAGAGAGACCCAGTACTTC,CASSDGRAVRETQYF
NA,TRBD2,TRBJ2-1,TRBV4-3,TGCGCCAGCAGCCAAGGCGGACTAGCGGGAGATGAGCAGTTCTTC,CASSQGGLAGDEQFF
NA,TRBD1,TRBJ1-2,TRBV30,TGTGCCTGGAGTTCTCCTACCGACAGGGGGCATGGCTACACCTTC,CAWSSPTDRGHGYTF
NA,NA,TRBJ2-1,TRBV21-1,TGTGCCAGCAGCAAAGAGGCCGGGAGGGATGAGCAGTTCTTC,CASSKEAGRDEQFF
once,NA,TRBJ1-6,TRBV11-2,TGTGCCAGCAGCTCAAGCCTCCACTTGCAGGCCCTTCTCCTCCACTTT,CASSSSLHLQALLLHF
once,TRBD1,TRBJ1-4,TRBV28,TGTGCCAGCAGTTTCGAGGGGGCTTCAACTAATGAAAAACTGTTTTTT,CASSFEGASTNEKLFF
NA,NA,TRBJ1-3,TRBV19,TGTGCCAGTAGTATGGGGCAGCCTGGAAACACCATATATTTT,CASSMGQPGNTIYF
NA,NA,TRBJ1-5,TRBV3-1/TRBV3-2,TGTGCCAGCAGCCTAGGAACAGGGTCCAATCAGCCCCAGCATTTT,CASSLGTGSNQPQHF